This T cell receptor (beta chain) comes out of a study of CD8 T cells in Susac syndrome. Random hexamers were used to reverse transcribe an amount of about 0.45 to 1 ug RNA. Across 54 Vbeta and 13 Jbeta, immunoSEQ multiplex PCR amplified TCR beta CDR3. Via MiXCR, TCRdb re-called the immunoSEQ multiplex PCR reads, giving one row per CDR3 protein. In the table there are approximately 260,000 distinct CDR3 sequences, 90% to 96% of which are singletons. The V and J ends lost 10 bases and 2 bases respectively, with 8 bases between them. Germline V gene data show CDR1 as MGHDK and CDR2 as SYGVNS. The CDR3 runs 11 residues. Both CD4+ and CD8+ T cells were negatively isolated, and TEMRA cells underwent FACS enrichment. This clonotype appeared once.

This sequence joins TRBV25-1 and TRBJ1-2; tentative D call: TRBD1 (5 bases). The specimen sequenced was CD4+ T cells from PBMCs. The clonotype was recovered from a human donor with Susac syndrome. CDR3 loop: CATSGNYGYTF. DNA of the CDR3: TGTGCCACTTCAGGGAACTATGGCTACACCTTC.